This T cell receptor (beta chain) was captured in a study of blood T cell repertoires in COVID-19 (dated by TCRdb to 2020 to 2021). Study-level background: Collaborator samples came from the United States, Italy and Spain and covered acute and convalescent phases of COVID-19. The material from the prospective study consisted of cDNA or gDNA derived from T cells, B-cell-depleted T cells, or PBMCs. The dataset comprised deeply sampled blood TCRbeta repertoires from subjects exposed to, actively infected with, or recovered from COVID-19. The repertoires were released in a freely available public database intended as a resource for research on the immune response to SARS-CoV-2. The samples were drawn from two sources: the first 160 participants of the ongoing ImmuneRACE study, and over 950 subjects contributed by 6 global collaborators. The sample metadata nearly always contained a de-identified subject ID, COVID-19 status, age in years and sex. Where available, HLA class I and class II types were taken from metadata supplied by the sample provider and were not determined by assay-based typing. Findings and caveats that apply to the study as a whole: Clinical and demographic metadata were provided uncurated, with the amount varying by source and participant.

TCRbeta CDR3 regions were amplified from genomic DNA by means of the immunoSEQ Assay, a bias-controlled multiplex PCR. The study's own analysis went as follows. Within the assay, amplification of reference gene primers was used to estimate how many nucleated cells each sample contained. Sequence reads were collapsed and filtered to measure the absolute abundance of every unique TCRbeta CDR3 rearrangement. For each sample, productive Simpson clonality was calculated as the square root of Simpson's diversity index across productive rearrangements. TCRdb provides this immuneACCESS table in a form limited to in-frame rearrangements. Some clones are lacking; in checked studies, under half of them reflect an unresolved V gene, and why the rest are absent is not known. V, J and clone size derive from that table, while D and trimming were established from the DNA sequence. A total of about 200,000 clones appear in this sample, around nine tenths of them only once. The ten largest clones add up to about 22% of the sample.

Each collaborating institution followed its own protocols to collect whole blood in K2EDTA tubes. Collaborator samples were shipped for TCRbeta analysis as frozen whole blood, isolated PBMCs, or DNA extracted from either sample type. Here V drops 5 bases and J drops 0 bases, and the junction holds 4 bases not matched to any gene. The CDR3 numbers 15 residues from cysteine through phenylalanine. The entry retains the CDR3 DNA only, 45 bases that are in frame from base 1. Sequences SGHRS (CDR1) and YFSETQ (CDR2) are obtained from the germline V gene. On this clone: The antigen it recognizes is unknown. Qualities for individual bases were not recorded, and no much larger clone is one base off.

The sequencing sample was made of peripheral blood. The V and J segments used are TRBV5-1 and TRBJ2-1, with 8 middle bases fitting TRBD1. The TCR was taken from a man aged 60 to 75 with active or convalescent COVID-19. DNA sequence: TGCGCCAGCAGTTCCACAGGGGGCTCCTACAATGAGCAGTTCTTC. It encodes CASSSTGGSYNEQFF.